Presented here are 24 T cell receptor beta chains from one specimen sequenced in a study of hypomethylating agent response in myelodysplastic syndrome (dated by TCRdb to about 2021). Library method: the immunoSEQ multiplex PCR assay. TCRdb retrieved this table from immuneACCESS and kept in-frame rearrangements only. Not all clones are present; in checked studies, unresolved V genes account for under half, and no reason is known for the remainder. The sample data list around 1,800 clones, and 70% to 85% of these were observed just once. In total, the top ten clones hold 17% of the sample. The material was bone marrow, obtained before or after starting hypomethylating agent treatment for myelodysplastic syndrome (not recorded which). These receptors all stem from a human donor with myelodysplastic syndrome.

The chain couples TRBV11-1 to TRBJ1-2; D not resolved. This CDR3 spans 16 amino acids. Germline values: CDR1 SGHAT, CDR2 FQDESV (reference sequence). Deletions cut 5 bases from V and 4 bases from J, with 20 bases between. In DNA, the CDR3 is TGTGCCAGCAGCCAGAGTGAGGCTGGAAAGACCTATGGCTACACCTTC. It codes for CASSQSEAGKTYGYTF.

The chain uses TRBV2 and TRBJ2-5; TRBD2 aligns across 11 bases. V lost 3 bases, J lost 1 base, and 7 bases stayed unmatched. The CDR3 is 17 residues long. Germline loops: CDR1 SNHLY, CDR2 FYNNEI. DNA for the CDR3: TGTGCCAGCAGTGAGGGGCTGACTAGCGGGGTCCAAGAGACCCAGTACTTC. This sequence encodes CASSEGLTSGVQETQYF.

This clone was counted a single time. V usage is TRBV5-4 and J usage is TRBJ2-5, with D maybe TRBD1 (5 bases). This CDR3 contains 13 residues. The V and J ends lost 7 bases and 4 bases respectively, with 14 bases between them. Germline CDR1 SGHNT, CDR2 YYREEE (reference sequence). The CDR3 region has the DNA TGTGCCAGCGAAGGGGATCAAGCAGAGACCCAGTACTTC. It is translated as CASEGDQAETQYF.

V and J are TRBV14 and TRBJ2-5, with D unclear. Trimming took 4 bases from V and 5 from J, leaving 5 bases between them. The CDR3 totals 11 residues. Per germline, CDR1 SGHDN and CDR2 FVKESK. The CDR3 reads CASSLEETQYF. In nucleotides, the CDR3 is TGTGCCAGCAGCCTTGAGGAGACCCAGTACTTC.

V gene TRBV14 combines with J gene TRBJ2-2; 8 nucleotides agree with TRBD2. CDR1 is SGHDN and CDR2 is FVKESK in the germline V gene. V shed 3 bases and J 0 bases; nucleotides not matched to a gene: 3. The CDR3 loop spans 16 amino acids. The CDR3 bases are TGTGCCAGCAGCCAGGCGGGGGGCTCGAACACCGGGGAGCTGTTTTTT. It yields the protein CASSQAGGSNTGELFF.

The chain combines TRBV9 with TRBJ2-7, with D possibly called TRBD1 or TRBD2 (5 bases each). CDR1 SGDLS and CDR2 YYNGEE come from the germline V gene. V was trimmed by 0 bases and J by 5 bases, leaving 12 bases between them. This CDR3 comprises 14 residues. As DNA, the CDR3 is TGTGCCAGCAGCGTAGCTTTTGGGGGTAACGAGCAGTACTTC. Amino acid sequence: CASSVAFGGNEQYF.

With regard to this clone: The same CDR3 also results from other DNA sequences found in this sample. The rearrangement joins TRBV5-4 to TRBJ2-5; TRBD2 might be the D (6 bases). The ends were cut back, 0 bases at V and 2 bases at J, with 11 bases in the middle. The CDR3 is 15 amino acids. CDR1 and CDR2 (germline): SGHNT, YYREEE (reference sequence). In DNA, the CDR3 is TGTGCCAGCAGCTTGGCACTAGCAGATCAAGAGACCCAGTACTTC. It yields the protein CASSLALADQETQYF. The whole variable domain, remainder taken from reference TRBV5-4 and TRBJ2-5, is ETGVTQSPTHLIKTRGQQVTLRCSSQSGHNTVSWYQQALGQGPQFIFQYYREEENGRGNFPPRFSGLQFPNYSSELNVNALELDDSALYLCASSLALADQETQYFGPGTRLLVL.

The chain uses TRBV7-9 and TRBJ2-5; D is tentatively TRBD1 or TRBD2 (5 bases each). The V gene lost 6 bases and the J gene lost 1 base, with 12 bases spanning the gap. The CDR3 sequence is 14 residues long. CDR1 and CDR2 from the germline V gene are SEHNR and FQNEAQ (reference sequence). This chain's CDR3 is CASRPGRSQETQYF. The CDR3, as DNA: TGTGCCAGCAGGCCGGGACGCAGCCAAGAGACCCAGTACTTC.

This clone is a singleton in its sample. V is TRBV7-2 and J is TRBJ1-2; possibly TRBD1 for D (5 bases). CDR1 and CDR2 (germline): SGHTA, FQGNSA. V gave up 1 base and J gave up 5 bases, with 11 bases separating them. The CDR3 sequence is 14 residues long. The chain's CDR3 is CASSLVDSWYGYTF. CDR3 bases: TGTGCCAGCAGCTTAGTAGACAGCTGGTATGGCTACACCTTC. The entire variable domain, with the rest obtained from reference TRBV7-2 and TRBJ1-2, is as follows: GAGVSQSPSNKVTEKGKDVELRCDPISGHTALYWYRQSLGQGLEFLIYFQGNSAPDKSGLPSDRFSAERTGGSVSTLTIQRTQQEDSAVYLCASSLVDSWYGYTFGSGTRLTVV.

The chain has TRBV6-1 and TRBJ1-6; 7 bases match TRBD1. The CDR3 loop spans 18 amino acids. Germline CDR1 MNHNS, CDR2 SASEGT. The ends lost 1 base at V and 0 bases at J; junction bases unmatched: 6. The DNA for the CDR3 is TGTGCCAGCAGTGAAGTATCAGGGGGAAGCTCCTATAATTCACCCCTCCACTTT. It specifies CASSEVSGGSSYNSPLHF.

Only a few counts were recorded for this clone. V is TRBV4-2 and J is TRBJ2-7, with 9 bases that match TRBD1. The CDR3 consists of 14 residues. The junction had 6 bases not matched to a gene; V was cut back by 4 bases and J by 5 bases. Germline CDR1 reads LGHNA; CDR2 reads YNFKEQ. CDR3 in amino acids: CASSLGQGTHEQYF. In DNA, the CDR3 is TGTGCCAGCAGCCTTGGACAGGGGACCCACGAGCAGTACTTC.

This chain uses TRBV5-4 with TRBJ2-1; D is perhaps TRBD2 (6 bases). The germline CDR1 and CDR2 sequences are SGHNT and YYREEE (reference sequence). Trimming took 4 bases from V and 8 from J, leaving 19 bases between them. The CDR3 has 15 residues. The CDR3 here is CASSRGGLAFDEQFF. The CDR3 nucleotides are TGTGCCAGCAGCAGGGGCGGGCTAGCGTTCGATGAGCAGTTCTTC.

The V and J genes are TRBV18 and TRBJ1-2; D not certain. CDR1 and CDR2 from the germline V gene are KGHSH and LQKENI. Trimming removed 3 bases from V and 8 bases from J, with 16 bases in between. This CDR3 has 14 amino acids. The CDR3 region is CASSPPGGARGYTF. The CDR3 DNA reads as TGTGCCAGCTCACCGCCTGGCGGAGCGAGGGGCTACACCTTC.

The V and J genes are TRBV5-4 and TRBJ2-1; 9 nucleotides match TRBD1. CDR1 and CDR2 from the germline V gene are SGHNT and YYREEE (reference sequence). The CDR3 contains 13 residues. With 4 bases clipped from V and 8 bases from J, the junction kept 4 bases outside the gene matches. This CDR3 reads CASSPDRGDEQFF. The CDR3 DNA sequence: TGTGCCAGCAGCCCGGACAGGGGAGATGAGCAGTTCTTC.

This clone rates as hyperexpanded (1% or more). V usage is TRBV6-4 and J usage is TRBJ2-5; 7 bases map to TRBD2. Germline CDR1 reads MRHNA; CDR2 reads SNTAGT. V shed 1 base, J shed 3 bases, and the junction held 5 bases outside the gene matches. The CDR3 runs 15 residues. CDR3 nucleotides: TGTGCCAGCAGTGACTTTATAGCGGGTGAAGAGACCCAGTACTTC. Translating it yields CASSDFIAGEETQYF.

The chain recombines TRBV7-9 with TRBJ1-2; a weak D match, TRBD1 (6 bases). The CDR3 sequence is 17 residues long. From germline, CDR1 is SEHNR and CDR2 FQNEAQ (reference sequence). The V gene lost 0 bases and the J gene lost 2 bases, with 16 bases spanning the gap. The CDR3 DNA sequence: TGTGCCAGCAGCTTAGCGAGGAATACAGGGCGGAACTATGGCTACACCTTC. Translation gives CASSLARNTGRNYGYTF.

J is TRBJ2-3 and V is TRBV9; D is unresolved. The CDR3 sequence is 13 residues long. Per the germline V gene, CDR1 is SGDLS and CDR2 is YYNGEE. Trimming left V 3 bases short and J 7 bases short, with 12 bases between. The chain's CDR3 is CASSAPLGNTQYF. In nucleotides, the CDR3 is TGTGCCAGCAGCGCCCCGTTGGGTAATACGCAGTATTTT.

This CDR3 is CASSLGTSGGTEQFF. The CDR3 DNA follows: TGTGCCAGCAGTCTAGGGACTAGCGGGGGCACTGAGCAGTTCTTC. The chain recombines TRBV27 with TRBJ2-1; the match to TRBD2 covers 14 bases. V was pared by 5 bases and J by 9 bases, with 6 bases of the junction left unmatched. Germline values: CDR1 MNHEY, CDR2 SMNVEV (reference sequence). This CDR3 comprises 15 residues.

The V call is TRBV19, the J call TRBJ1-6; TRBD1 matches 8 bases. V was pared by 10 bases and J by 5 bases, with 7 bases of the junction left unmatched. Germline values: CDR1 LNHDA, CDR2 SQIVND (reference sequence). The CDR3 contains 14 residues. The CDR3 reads CATSDRVNNSPLHF. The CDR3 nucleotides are TGTGCCACTTCGGACAGGGTTAATAATTCACCCCTCCACTTT. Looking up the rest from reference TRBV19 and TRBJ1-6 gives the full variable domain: DGGITQSPKYLFRKEGQNVTLSCEQNLNHDAMYWYRQDPGQGLRLIYYSQIVNDFQKGDIAEGYSVSREKKESFPLTVTSAQKNPTAFYLCATSDRVNNSPLHFGNGTRLTVT.

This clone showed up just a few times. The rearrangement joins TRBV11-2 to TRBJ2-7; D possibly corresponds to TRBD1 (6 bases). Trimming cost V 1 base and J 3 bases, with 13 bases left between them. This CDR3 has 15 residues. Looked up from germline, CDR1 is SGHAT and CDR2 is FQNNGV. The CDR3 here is CASSLAPGQIYEQYF. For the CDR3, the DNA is TGTGCCAGCAGCTTAGCACCTGGACAGATCTACGAGCAGTACTTC.

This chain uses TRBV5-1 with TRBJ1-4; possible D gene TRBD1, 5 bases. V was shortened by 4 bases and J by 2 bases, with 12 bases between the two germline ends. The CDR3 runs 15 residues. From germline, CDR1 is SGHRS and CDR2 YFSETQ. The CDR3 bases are TGCGCCAGCAGCCCGGGGGTTTCGACTAATGAAAAACTGTTTTTT. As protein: CASSPGVSTNEKLFF.

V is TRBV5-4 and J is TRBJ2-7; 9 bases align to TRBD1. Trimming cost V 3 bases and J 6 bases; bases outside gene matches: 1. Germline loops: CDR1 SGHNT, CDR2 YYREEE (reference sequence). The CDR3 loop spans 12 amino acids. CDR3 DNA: TGTGCCAGCAGCTGGGACAGGGTCGAGCAGTACTTC. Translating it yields CASSWDRVEQYF.

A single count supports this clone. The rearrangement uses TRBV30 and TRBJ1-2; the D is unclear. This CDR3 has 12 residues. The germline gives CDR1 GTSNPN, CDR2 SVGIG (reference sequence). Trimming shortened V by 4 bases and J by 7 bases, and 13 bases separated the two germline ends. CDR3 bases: TGTGCCTGGACCCTCGCGCTGGGTGGCTACACCTTC. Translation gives CAWTLALGGYTF. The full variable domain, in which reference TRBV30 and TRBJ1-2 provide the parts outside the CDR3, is SQTIHQWPATLVQPVGSPLSLECTVEGTSNPNLYWYRQAAGRGLQLLFYSVGIGQISSEVPQNLSASRPQDRQFILSSKKLLLSDSGFYLCAWTLALGGYTFGSGTRLTVV.

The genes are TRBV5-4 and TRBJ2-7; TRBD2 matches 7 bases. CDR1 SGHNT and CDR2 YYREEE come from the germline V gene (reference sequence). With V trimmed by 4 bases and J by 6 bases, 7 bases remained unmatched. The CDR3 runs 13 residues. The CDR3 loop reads CASSPWGGGEQYF. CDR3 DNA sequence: TGTGCCAGCAGCCCTTGGGGCGGGGGCGAGCAGTACTTC.